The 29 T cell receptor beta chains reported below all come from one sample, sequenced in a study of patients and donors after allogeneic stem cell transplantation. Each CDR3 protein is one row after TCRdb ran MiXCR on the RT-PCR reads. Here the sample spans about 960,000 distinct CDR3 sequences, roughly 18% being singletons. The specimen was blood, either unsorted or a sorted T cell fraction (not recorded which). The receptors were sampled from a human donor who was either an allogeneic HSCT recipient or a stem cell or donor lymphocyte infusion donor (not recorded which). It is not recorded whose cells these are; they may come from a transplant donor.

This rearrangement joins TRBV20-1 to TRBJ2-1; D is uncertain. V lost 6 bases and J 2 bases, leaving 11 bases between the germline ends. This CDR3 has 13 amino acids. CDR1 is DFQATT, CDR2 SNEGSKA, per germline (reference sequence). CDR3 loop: CSAGPDAYNEQFF. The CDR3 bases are TGCAGTGCCGGACCAGACGCCTACAATGAGCAGTTCTTC.

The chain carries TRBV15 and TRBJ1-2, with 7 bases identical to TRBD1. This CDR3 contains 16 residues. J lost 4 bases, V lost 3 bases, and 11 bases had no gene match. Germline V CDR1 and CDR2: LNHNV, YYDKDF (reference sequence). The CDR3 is CATSSLTGSGVYGYTF. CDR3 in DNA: TGTGCCACCAGCAGCTTGACAGGGTCAGGTGTCTATGGCTACACCTTC.

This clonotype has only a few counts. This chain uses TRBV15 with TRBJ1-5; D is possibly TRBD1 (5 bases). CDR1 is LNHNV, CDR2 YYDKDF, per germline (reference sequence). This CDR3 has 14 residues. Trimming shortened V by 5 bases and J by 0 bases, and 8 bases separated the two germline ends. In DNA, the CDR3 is TGTGCCACCAGCCGACAGTATAGCAATCAGCCCCAGCATTTT. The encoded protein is CATSRQYSNQPQHF. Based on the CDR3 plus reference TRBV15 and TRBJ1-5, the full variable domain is DAMVIQNPRYQVTQFGKPVTLSCSQTLNHNVMYWYQQKSSQAPKLLFHYYDKDFNNEADTPDNFQSRRPNTSFCFLDIRSPGLGDTAMYLCATSRQYSNQPQHFGDGTRLSIL.

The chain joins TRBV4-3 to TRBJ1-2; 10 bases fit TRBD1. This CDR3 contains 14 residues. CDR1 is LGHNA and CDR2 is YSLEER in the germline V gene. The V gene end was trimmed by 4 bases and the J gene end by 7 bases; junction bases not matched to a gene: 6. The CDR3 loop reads CASSPGQGRGGYTF. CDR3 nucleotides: TGCGCCAGCAGCCCGGGACAGGGGAGGGGTGGCTACACCTTC.

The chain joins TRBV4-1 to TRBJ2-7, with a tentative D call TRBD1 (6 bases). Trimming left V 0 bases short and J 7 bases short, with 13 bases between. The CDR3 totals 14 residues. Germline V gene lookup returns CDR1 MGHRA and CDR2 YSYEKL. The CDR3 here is CASSQDPARGEQYF. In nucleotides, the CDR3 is TGCGCCAGCAGCCAAGACCCGGCCAGGGGAGAGCAGTACTTC.

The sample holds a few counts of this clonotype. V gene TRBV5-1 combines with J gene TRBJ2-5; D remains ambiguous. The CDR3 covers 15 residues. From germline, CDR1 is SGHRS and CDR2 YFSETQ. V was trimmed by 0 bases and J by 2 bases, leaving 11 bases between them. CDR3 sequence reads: CASSLDPARQETQYF. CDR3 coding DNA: TGCGCCAGCAGCTTGGATCCAGCGAGACAAGAGACCCAGTACTTC. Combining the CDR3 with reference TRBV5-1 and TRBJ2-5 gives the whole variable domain KAGVTQTPRYLIKTRGQQVTLSCSPISGHRSVSWYQQTPGQGLQFLFEYFSETQRNKGNFPGRFSGRQFSNSRSEMNVSTLELGDSALYLCASSLDPARQETQYFGPGTRLLVL.

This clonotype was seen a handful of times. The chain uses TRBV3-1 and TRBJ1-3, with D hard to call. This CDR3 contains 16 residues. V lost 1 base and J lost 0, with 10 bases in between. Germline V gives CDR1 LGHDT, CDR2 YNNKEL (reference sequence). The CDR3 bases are TGTGCCAGCAGCCAAGGTTTCAGATTCTCTGGAAACACCATATATTTT. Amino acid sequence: CASSQGFRFSGNTIYF.

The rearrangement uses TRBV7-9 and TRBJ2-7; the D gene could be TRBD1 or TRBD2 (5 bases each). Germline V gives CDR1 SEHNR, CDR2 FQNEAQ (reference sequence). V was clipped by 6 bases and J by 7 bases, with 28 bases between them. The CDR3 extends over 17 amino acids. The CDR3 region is CASRVSGTALKKGEQYF. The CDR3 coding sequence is TGTGCCAGCAGGGTCTCCGGGACCGCGTTGAAGAAAGGGGAGCAGTACTTC.

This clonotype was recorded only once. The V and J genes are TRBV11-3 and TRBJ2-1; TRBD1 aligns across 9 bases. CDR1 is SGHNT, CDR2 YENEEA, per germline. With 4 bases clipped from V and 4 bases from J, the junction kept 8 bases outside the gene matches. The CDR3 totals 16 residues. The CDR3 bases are TGTGCCAGCAGCTCCTTCGGTGACAGGGGGTACAATGAGCAGTTCTTC. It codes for CASSSFGDRGYNEQFF.

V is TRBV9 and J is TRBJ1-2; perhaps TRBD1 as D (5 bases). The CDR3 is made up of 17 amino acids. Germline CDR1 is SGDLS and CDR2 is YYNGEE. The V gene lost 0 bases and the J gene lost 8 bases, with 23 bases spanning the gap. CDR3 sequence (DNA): TGTGCCAGCAGCGTAGGTCCCCCGGTCAGGCCCGGGGACGGCTACACCTTC. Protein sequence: CASSVGPPVRPGDGYTF. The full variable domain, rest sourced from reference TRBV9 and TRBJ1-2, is DSGVTQTPKHLITATGQRVTLRCSPRSGDLSVYWYQQSLDQGLQFLIQYYNGEERAKGNILERFSAQQFPDLHSELNLSSLELGDSALYFCASSVGPPVRPGDGYTFGSGTRLTVV.

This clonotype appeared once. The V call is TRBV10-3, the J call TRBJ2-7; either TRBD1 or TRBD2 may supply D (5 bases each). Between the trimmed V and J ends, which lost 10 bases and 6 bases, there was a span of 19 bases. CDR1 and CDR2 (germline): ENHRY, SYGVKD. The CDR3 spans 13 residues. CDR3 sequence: CATRGPLRGEQYF. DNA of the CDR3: TGTGCCACCAGAGGGCCCTTGAGGGGCGAGCAGTACTTC.

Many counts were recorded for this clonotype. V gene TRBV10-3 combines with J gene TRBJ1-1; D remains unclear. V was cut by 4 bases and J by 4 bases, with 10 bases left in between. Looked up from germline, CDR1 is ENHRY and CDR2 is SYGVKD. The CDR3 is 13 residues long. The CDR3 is CAISVVQSTEAFF. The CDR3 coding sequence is TGTGCCATCAGTGTCGTACAGAGCACTGAAGCTTTCTTT.

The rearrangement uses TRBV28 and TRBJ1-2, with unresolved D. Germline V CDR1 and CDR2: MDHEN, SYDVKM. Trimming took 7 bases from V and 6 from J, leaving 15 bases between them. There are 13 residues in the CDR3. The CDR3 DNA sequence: TGTGCCAGCACCTATGGACGTGTCGATGGCTACACCTTC. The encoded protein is CASTYGRVDGYTF.

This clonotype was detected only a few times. CDR3 sequence: CATSRGRGGAGANVLTF. The CDR3 coding sequence is TGTGCCACCAGTAGGGGTAGAGGGGGCGCTGGGGCCAACGTCCTGACTTTC. The chain has TRBV15 and TRBJ2-6, with TRBD1 matching 7 bases. Germline trimming cut 6 bases from V and 2 bases from J; bases unmatched to any gene: 10. From germline, CDR1 is LNHNV and CDR2 YYDKDF (reference sequence). The CDR3 consists of 17 residues.

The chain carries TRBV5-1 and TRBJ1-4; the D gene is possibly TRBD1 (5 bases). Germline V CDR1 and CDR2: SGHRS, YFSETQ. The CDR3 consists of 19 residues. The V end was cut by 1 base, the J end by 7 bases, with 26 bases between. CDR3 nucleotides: TGCGCCAGCAGCTTGAGGGCGGGACTGCGGGCAGCGAGCAGTGAAAAACTGTTTTTT. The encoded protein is CASSLRAGLRAASSEKLFF.

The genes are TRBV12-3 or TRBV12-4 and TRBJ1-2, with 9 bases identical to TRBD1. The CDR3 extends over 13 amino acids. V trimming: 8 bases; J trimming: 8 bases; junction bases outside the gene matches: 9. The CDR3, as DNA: TGTGCCAGCGGAGACAGGGGGAACGGCGGCTACACCTTC. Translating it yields CASGDRGNGGYTF.

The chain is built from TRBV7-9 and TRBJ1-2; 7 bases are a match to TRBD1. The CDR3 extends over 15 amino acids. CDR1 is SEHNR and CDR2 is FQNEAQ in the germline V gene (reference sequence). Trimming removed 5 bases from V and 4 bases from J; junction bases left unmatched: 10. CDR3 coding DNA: TGTGCCAGCAGCATGGACAGGAGGAACTCCTATGGCTACACCTTC. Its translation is CASSMDRRNSYGYTF.

The DNA of the CDR3 is TGCAGTGCTAGCGGACTAGCGGGAGGGCCCTCTGACGAGCAGTACTTC. Protein: CSASGLAGGPSDEQYF. The V gene is TRBV20-1, the J gene TRBJ2-7; 15 bases map to TRBD2. CDR1 DFQATT and CDR2 SNEGSKA come from the germline V gene (reference sequence). There are 16 residues in the CDR3. With V trimmed by 3 bases and J by 5 bases, 8 bases remained unmatched.

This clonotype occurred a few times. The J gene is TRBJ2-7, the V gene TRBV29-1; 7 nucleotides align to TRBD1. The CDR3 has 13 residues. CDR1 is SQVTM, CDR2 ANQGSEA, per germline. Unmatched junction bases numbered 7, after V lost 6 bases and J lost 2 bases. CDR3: CSVAGTVTYEQYF. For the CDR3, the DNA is TGCAGCGTGGCCGGGACAGTAACCTACGAGCAGTACTTC.

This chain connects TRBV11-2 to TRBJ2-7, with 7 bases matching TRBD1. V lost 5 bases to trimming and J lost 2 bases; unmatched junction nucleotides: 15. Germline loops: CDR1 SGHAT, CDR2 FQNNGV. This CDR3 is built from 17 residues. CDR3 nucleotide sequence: TGTGCCAGCAGCCCTCGTCCCCCGGGACAGCGCGCCTACGAGCAGTACTTC. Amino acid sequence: CASSPRPPGQRAYEQYF.

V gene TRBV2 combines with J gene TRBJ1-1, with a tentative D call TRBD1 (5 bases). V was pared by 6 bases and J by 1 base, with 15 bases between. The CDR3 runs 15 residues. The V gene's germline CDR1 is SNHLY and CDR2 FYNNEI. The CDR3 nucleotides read TGTGCCAGCAGAGAGAGGGGAGGTGGGAACACTGAAGCTTTCTTT. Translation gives CASRERGGGNTEAFF. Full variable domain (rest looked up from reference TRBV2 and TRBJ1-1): EPEVTQTPSHQVTQMGQEVILRCVPISNHLYFYWYRQILGQKVEFLVSFYNNEISEKSEIFDDQFSVERPDGSNFTLKIRSTKLEDSAMYFCASRERGGGNTEAFFGQGTRLTVV.

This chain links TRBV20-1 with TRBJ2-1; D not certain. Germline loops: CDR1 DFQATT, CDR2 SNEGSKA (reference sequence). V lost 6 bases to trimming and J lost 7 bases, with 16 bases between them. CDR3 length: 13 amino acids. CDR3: CSANGPLRNEQFF. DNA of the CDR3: TGCAGTGCCAATGGACCCCTACGGAATGAGCAGTTCTTC.

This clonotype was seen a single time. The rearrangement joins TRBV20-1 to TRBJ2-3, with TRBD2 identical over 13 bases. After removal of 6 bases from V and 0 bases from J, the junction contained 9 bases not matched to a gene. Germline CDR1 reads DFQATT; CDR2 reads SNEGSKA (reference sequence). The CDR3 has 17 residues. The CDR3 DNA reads TGCAGTGCGAGGGGGACTAGCGGGGTTCCTAGCACAGATACGCAGTATTTT. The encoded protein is CSARGTSGVPSTDTQYF.

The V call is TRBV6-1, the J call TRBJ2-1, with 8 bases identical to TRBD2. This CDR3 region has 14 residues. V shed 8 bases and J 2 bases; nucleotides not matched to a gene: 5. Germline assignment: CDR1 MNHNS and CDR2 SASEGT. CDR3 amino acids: CASGAAGAYNEQFF. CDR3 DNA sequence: TGTGCCAGCGGGGCAGCGGGAGCCTACAATGAGCAGTTCTTC.

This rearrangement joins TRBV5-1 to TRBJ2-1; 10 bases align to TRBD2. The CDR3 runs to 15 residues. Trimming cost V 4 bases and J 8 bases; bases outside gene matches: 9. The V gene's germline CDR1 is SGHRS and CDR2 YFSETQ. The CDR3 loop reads CASSVKREGLHEQFF. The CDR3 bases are TGCGCCAGCAGCGTGAAGCGGGAGGGGCTCCATGAGCAGTTCTTC.

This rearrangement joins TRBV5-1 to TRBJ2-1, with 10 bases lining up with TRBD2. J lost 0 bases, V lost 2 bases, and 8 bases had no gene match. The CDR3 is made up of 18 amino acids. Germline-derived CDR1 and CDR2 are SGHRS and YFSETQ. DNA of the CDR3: TGCGCCAGCAGCTTACTAGCGGGATCCTCAAGCTCCTACAATGAGCAGTTCTTC. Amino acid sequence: CASSLLAGSSSSYNEQFF.

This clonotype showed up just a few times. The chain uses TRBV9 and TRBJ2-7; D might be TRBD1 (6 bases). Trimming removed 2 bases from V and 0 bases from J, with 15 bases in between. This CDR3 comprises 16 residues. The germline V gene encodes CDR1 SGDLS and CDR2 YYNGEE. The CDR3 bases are TGTGCCAGCAGCGTGGGGCCAGGGGCCAACTCCTACGAGCAGTACTTC. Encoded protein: CASSVGPGANSYEQYF.

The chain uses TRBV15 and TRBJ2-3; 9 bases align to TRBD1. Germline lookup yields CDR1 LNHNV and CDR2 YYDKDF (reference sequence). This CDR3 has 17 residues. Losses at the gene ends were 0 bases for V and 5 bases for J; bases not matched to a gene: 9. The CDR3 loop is CATSRDRTGGGGDTQYF. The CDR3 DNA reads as TGTGCCACCAGCAGAGATCGTACAGGGGGCGGTGGAGATACGCAGTATTTT.

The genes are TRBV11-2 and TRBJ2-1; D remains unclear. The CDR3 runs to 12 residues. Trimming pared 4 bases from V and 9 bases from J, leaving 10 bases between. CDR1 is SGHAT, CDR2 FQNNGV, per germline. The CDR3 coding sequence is TGTGCCAGCAGCTCGGGCCTGCCTGAGCAGTTCTTC. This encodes CASSSGLPEQFF.